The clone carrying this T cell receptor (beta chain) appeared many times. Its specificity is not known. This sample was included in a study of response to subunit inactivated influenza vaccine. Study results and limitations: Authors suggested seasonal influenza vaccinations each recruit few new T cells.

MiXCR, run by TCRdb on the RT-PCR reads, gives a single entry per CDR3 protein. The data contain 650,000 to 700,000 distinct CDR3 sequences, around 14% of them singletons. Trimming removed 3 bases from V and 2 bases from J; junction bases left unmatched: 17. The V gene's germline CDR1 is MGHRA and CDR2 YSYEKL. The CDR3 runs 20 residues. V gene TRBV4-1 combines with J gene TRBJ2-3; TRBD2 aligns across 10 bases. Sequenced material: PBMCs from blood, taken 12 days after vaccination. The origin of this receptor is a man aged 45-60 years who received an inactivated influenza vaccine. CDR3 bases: TGCGCCAGCAGCCAGAGGGGAGGTCCCTTAGCGGGGGGCCTCACAGATACGCAGTATTTT. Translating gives CASSQRGGPLAGGLTDTQYF.